The source of this T cell receptor beta chain is a study of OX40 agonist ivuxolimab in advanced cancers. As for the study in general: The drug used for patients, ivuxolimab, was an agonistic anti-OX40 (CD134) antibody.

As regards this clone: Its antigen is not known.

Regarding the study as a whole: There were also nonresponders showing low normalized T-cell clonal expansion.

Germline CDR1 and CDR2: MGHRA and YSYEKL. The CDR3 covers 21 residues. J lost 0 bases, V lost 0 bases, and 15 bases had no gene match. Cycle 7 day 1, cycle 4 day 1, and baseline were the timepoints at which blood was sampled. This table comes from immunoSEQ multiplex PCR, and its TCRdb copy is limited to in-frame clones, with some not included. Of 50,000 or so clones listed, around four fifths are singletons. The TCR comes from an adult with an advanced solid tumor such as melanoma, head and neck, liver or kidney cancer. The chain joins TRBV4-1 to TRBJ2-3; 10 bases are a match to TRBD2. This sample comprised CD4+ or CD8+ T cells sorted from blood, obtained in a trial of the OX40 agonist ivuxolimab. The CDR3 DNA follows: TGCGCCAGCAGCCAAGAAGTGTGGGGTAGCGGGAGGCTCCCTAGCACAGATACGCAGTATTTT. Amino acids: CASSQEVWGSGRLPSTDTQYF.